The source of this T cell receptor (beta chain) is a study of shared clonotypes between healthy human individuals. Worth noting for this clone: Its target is unknown.

Study-level points and caveats: Depth of sequencing was expected to influence donor clonotype sharing.

Among the unsorted PBMC samples, replicate PCRs used roughly 0.3 ug DNA, approximately 30,000 T cell genomes. Using immunoSEQ multiplex PCR, the repertoire was profiled, and TCRdb retains in-frame clones only, with some absent. Of more than 450,000 clones in the sample, 75% to 85% were seen once. The origin of this receptor is a middle-aged woman in good health. Some clones in this sample may be carry-over from other donors' samples. Sequenced material: PBMCs.

The CDR3 coding sequence is TGTGCCAGCACCCCGGACGGGGGGGAGACCCAGTACTTC. This gives the protein CASTPDGGETQYF. This chain uses TRBV5-6 with TRBJ2-5, with TRBD2 matching 7 bases. The germline V gene has CDR1 SGHDT and CDR2 YYEEEE. There are 13 residues in the CDR3. V shed 6 bases and J 5 bases; nucleotides not matched to a gene: 7.